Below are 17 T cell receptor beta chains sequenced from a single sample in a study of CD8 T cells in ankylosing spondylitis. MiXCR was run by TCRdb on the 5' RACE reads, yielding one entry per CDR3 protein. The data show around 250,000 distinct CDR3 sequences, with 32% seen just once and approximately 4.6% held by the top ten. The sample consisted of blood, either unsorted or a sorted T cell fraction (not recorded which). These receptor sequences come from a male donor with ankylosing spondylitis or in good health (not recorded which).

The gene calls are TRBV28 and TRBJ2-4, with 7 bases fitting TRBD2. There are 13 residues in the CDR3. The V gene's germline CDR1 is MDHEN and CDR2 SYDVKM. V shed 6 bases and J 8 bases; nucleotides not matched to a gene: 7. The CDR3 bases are TGTGCCAGCAGGGTCTGGGGGGGGGACATTCAGTACTTC. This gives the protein CASRVWGGDIQYF.

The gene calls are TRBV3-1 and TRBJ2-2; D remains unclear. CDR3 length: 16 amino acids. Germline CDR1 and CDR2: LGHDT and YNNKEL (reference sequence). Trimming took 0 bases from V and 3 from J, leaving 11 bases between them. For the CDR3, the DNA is TGTGCCAGCAGCCAAGATGACGACTCGTACACCGGGGAGCTGTTTTTT. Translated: CASSQDDDSYTGELFF.

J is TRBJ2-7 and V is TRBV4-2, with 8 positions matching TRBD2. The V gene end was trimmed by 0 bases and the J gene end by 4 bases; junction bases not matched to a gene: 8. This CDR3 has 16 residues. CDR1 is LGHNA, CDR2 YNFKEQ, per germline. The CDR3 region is CASSQDSGGGIYEQYF. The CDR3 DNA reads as TGTGCCAGCAGCCAAGATTCTGGCGGGGGGATTTACGAGCAGTACTTC.

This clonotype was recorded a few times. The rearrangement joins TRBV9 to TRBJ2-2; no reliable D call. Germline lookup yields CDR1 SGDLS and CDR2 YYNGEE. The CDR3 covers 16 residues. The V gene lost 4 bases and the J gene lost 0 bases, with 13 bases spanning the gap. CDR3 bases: TGTGCCAGCAGCATCCCCCGGGCCGCGAACACCGGGGAGCTGTTTTTT. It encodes CASSIPRAANTGELFF.

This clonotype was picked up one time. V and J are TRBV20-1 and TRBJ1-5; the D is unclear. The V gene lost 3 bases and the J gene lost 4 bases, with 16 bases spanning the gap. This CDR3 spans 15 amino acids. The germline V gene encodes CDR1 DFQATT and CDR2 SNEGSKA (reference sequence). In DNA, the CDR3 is TGCAGTGCTAGTTCCTCAGGACTCTCAAATCAGCCCCAGCATTTT. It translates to CSASSSGLSNQPQHF.

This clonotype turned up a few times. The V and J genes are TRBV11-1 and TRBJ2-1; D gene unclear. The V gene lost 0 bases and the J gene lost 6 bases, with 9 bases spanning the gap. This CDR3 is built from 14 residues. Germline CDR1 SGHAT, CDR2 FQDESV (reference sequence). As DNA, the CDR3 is TGTGCCAGCAGCTTAGCAGCCCGCACCAATGAGCAGTTCTTC. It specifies CASSLAARTNEQFF. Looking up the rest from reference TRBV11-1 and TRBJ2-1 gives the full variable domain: EAEVAQSPRYKITEKSQAVAFWCDPISGHATLYWYRQILGQGPELLVQFQDESVVDDSQLPKDRFSAERLKGVDSTLKIQPAELGDSAMYLCASSLAARTNEQFFGPGTRLTVL.

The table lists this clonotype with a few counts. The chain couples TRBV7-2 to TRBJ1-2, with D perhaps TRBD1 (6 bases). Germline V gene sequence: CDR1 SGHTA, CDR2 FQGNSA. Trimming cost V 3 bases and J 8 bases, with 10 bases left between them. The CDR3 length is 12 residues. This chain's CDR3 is CASSFQGFGYTF. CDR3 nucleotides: TGTGCCAGCAGCTTTCAGGGGTTCGGCTACACCTTC.

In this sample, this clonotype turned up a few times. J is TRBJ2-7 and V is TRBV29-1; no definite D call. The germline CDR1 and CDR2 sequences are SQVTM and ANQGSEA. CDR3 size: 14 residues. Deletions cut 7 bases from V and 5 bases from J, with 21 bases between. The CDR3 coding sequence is TGCAGCGCAGGAGAGGAGCTTTCCCTAGACGAGCAGTACTTC. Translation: CSAGEELSLDEQYF.

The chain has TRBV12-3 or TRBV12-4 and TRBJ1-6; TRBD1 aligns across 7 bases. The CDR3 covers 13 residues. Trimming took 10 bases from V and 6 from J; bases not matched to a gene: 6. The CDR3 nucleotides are TGTGCCACTACGGGACAGACTAATTCACCCCTCCACTTT. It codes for CATTGQTNSPLHF.

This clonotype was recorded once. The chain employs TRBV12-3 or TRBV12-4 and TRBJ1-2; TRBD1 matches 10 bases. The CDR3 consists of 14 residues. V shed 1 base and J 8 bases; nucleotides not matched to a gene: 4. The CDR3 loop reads CASSLGGTGEGYTF. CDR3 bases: TGTGCCAGCAGTTTAGGCGGGACAGGGGAAGGCTACACCTTC.

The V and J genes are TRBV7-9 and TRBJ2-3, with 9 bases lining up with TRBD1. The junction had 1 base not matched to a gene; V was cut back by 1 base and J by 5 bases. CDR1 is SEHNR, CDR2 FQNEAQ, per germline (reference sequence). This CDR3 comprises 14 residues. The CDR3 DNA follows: TGTGCCAGCAGCTTAGGGACAGGGGAAGATACGCAGTATTTT. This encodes CASSLGTGEDTQYF.

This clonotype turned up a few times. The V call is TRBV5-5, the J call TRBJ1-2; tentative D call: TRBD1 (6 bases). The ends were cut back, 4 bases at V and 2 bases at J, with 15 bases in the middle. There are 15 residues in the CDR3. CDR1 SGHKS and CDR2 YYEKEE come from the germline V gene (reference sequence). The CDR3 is CASSPIGGNNYGYTF. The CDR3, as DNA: TGTGCCAGCAGCCCTATAGGGGGGAACAACTATGGCTACACCTTC.

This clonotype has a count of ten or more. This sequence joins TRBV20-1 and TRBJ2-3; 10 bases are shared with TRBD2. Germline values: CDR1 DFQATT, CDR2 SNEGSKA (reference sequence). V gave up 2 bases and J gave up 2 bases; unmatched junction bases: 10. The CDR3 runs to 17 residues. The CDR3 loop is CSARPLAGPPNTDTQYF. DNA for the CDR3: TGCAGTGCTAGACCACTAGCGGGGCCCCCGAACACAGATACGCAGTATTTT.

CDR3 DNA: TGCAGTGCTAGAGATTTAGAAAGGGGCTCCTACGAGCAGTACTTC. This translates into CSARDLERGSYEQYF. The chain uses TRBV20-1 and TRBJ2-7; tentatively, D is TRBD1 (5 bases). The CDR3 is 15 amino acids. Trimming took 0 bases from V and 0 from J, leaving 12 bases between them. Germline CDR1 and CDR2: DFQATT and SNEGSKA (reference sequence).

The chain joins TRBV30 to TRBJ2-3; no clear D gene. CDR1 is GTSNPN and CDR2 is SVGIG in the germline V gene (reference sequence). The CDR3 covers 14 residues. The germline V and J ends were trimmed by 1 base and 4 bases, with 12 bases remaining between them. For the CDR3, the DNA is TGTGCCTGGAGTGCTACAATCCCCCCAGATACGCAGTATTTT. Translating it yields CAWSATIPPDTQYF. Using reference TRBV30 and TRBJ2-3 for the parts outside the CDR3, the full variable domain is SQTIHQWPATLVQPVGSPLSLECTVEGTSNPNLYWYRQAAGRGLQLLFYSVGIGQISSEVPQNLSASRPQDRQFILSSKKLLLSDSGFYLCAWSATIPPDTQYFGPGTRLTVL.

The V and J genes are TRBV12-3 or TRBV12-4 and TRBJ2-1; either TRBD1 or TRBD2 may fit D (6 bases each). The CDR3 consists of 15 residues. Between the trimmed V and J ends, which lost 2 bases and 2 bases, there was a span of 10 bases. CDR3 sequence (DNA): TGTGCCAGCAGTTTACAGGGGAGGACCTACAATGAGCAGTTCTTC. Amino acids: CASSLQGRTYNEQFF.

The CDR3 is CASSRGRGAFTGELFF. CDR3 sequence (DNA): TGTGCCAGCAGCCGCGGGAGAGGGGCGTTTACCGGGGAGCTGTTTTTT. The chain carries TRBV12-3 or TRBV12-4 and TRBJ2-2; TRBD2 matches 7 bases. Trimming removed 6 bases from V and 5 bases from J; junction bases left unmatched: 12. The CDR3 is 16 amino acids.